Shown below are 5 T cell receptor delta chains from a single sample sequenced in a study of gamma-delta chains in newborns, infants, children (dated by TCRdb to the late 2010s). Sequenced on an Illumina MiSeq. TCRdb called clones anew from the public reads via CATT; matching DNA rows were later pooled. This sample holds over a thousand delta-chain clones; approximately 4% were observed only once. The top ten clones comprise 26% of the sample. Sequencing was carried out using blood. These receptors were obtained from a child who was a newborn, infant or young child, either healthy, febrile or measles-vaccinated (not recorded which).

This clone was seen more than once but under ten times. It is likely a read error: a sequence one base away is far more abundant. The chain employs TRDV2 and TRDJ1; D is undetermined. The CDR3 runs 17 residues. Per the germline V gene, CDR1 is GEAIGNYY and CDR2 is EKD. The CDR3 loop is CACDTVGRNYPTDRLIF. The CDR3 region has the DNA TGTGCCTGTGACACCGTCGGGAGGAATTACCCAACCGATAGACTCATCTTT.

This clone was counted a few times. Relative to the germline gene, one junction end is altered; a read error may explain this. Within the sample, other DNA sequences also encode this same CDR3. This rearrangement joins TRDV1 to TRDJ2; 7 bases align to TRDD3. Per the germline V gene, CDR1 is TSWWSYY and CDR2 is QGS. This CDR3 has 20 residues. The CDR3 spells CALGQTWTGEALALTAQLFF. The CDR3 DNA is TGCGCTCTTGGGCAAACTTGGACTGGGGAAGCTTTAGCTTTGACAGCACAACTCTTCTTT.

There are a few counts of this clone. With only one base between it and a far larger clone, this is likely a read error. The chain is built from TRDV2 and TRDJ1; D is undetermined. Germline loops: CDR1 GEAIGNYY, CDR2 EKD. This CDR3 is 18 amino acids long. V was clipped by 0 bases and J by 7 bases, with 26 bases between them. For the CDR3, the DNA is TGTGCCTGTGACACCGTGGGTCGATTCTCACGCTTATTCGGTAAACTCATCTTT. It yields the protein CACDTVGRFSRLFGKLIF.

A word on this clone: Given a much more abundant clone one base away, this may be a read error. Other DNA sequences in the sample encode the same CDR3. The rearrangement links TRDV1 to TRDJ1, with 9 bases that match TRDD3. Germline-derived CDR1 and CDR2 are TSWWSYY and QGS. The CDR3 length is 16 residues. DNA for the CDR3: TGCGCTCTTGGGGGGACTGGGGGACCATACACCGATAAACTCATCTTT. Its protein product is CALGGTGGPYTDKLIF.

This clone was seen more than once but under ten times. The translation of this DNA and the TCRdb protein of a much larger clone differ at residue 3, probably owing to a read error; the protein shown here is translated from the DNA. The chain couples TRDV2 to TRDJ1; the D gene is possibly TRDD3 (6 bases). CDR1 GEAIGNYY and CDR2 EKD come from the germline V gene. The CDR3 is made up of 16 amino acids. The CDR3 region is CAYDPKWGRYTDKLIF. CDR3 coding DNA: TGTGCCTATGACCCAAAGTGGGGGCGATACACCGATAAACTCATCTTT.